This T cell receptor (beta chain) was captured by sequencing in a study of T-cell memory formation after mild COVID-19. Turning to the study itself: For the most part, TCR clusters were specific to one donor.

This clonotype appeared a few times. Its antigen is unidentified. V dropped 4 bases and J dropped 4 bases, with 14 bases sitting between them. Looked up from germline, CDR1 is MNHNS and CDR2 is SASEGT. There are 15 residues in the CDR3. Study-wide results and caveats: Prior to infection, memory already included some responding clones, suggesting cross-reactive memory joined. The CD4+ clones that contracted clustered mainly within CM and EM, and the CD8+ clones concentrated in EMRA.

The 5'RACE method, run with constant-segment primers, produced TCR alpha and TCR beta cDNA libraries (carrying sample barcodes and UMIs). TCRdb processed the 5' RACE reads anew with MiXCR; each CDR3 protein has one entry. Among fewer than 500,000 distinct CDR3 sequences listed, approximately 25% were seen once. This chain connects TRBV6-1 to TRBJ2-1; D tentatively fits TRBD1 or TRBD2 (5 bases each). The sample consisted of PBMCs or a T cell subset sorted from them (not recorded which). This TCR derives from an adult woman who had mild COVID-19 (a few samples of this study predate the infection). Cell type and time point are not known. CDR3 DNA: TGTGCCAGCAGTGGGGACGGCCTGGGGTACAATGAGCAGTTCTTC. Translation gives CASSGDGLGYNEQFF.